This T cell receptor beta chain was retrieved from a study of blood T cells in healthy people across ages. Study-level findings and limits: The long-lived group displayed more naive CD4+ cells, plus higher diversity, than the aged donors did.

Germline loops: CDR1 MDHEN, CDR2 SYDVKM. Trimming took 5 bases from V and 4 from J, leaving 14 bases between them. The CDR3 runs to 14 residues. PCR was performed a second time for 7 to 11 cycles using a sample-barcoded 5' primer and a J-beta primer mix. Unique molecular identifiers of 12 random nucleotides labeled each cDNA. Every sample produced at least 3 million CDR3-containing paired-end reads. TCRdb fed the 5' RACE reads into MiXCR, producing one record per CDR3 protein. The sample consists of about 1.8 million distinct CDR3 sequences, less than 50% of them appearing once. Points on this clonotype: The target antigen is unknown.

This receptor was identified in a woman in her thirties or forties in good health. This rearrangement joins TRBV28 to TRBJ1-2; D gene ambiguous. Sequences were obtained from blood. The chain's CDR3 is CASSAVGRTYGYTF. As DNA, the CDR3 is TGTGCCAGCAGTGCCGTGGGCCGAACCTATGGCTACACCTTC.